This note documents a single T cell receptor (beta chain) sequence. This sample is drawn from a study of shared clonotypes between healthy human individuals. Study-wide context: Per donor, three plates held CD4 naive cells, three held CD4 memory, two held CD8 naive and one held CD8 memory.

The naive CD8 subset, CD45RO-negative cells positively selected for CCR7, excluded terminally differentiated effector memory CD45RA+ cells. TCRdb's copy holds only in-frame clones and misses some; the assay was immunoSEQ multiplex PCR. Altogether about 750,000 clones are present, 90% to 95% being singletons, with the ten largest covering around 24%. The sequenced material came from naive CD8+ T cells sorted from blood. This receptor was obtained from a man under 40 in good health.

The CDR3 coding sequence is TGCGCCAGCAGCCAAGGCCGGGGTACCCCCTACGAGCAGTACTTC. Protein product: CASSQGRGTPYEQYF. The chain employs TRBV4-3 and TRBJ2-7, with D possibly matching TRBD2 (5 bases). Between the trimmed V and J ends, which lost 1 base and 2 bases, there was a span of 12 bases. Germline-derived CDR1 and CDR2 are LGHNA and YSLEER. This CDR3 spans 15 amino acids.